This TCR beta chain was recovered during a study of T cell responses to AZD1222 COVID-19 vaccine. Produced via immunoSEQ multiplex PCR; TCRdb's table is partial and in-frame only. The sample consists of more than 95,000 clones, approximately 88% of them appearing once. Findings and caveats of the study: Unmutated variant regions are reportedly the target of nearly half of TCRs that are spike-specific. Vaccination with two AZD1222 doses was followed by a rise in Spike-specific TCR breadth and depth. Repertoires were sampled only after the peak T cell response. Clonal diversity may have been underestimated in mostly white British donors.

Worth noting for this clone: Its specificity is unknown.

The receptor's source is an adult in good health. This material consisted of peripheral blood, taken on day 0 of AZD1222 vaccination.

CDR3 coding DNA: TGCAGCGTTAAAATACGACAGGGCATCAATCAGCCCCAGCATTTT. This sequence encodes CSVKIRQGINQPQHF. The chain combines TRBV29-1 with TRBJ1-5, with 7 bases matching TRBD1. With 5 bases clipped from V and 3 bases from J, the junction kept 10 bases outside the gene matches. The germline V gene encodes CDR1 SQVTM and CDR2 ANQGSEA. The CDR3 has 15 residues. The entire variable domain, with the rest obtained from reference TRBV29-1 and TRBJ1-5, is as follows: SAVISQKPSRDICQRGTSLTIQCQVDSQVTMMFWYRQQPGQSLTLIATANQGSEATYESGFVIDKFPISRPNLTFSTLTVSNMSPEDSSIYLCSVKIRQGINQPQHFGDGTRLSIL.